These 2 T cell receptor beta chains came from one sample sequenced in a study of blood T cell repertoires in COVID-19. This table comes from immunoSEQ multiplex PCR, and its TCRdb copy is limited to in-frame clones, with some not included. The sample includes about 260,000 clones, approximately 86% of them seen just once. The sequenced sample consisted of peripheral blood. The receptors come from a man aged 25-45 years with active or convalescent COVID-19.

For the CDR3, the DNA is TGTGCCATCAGTGACAGGGGGAACACTGAAGCTTTCTTT. It yields the protein CAISDRGNTEAFF. This chain connects TRBV10-3 to TRBJ1-1, with D possibly being TRBD1 (6 bases). The CDR3 spans 13 residues. The V end was cut by 3 bases, the J end by 1 base, with 6 bases between. In germline, CDR1 is ENHRY, CDR2 SYGVKD.

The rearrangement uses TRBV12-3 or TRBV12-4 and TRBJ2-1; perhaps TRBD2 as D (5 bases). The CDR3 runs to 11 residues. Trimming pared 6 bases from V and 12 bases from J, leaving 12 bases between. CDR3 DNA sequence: TGTGCCAGCAGCCTACCCAGCGGGCAGTTCTTC. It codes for CASSLPSGQFF.